These 28 T cell receptor beta chains were all obtained from the same sample, sequenced in a study of OX40 agonist ivuxolimab in advanced cancers. Sequencing was performed with immunoSEQ multiplex PCR; in TCRdb, only in-frame clones are kept and a portion is missing. The sample yields approximately 52,000 clones, 94% seen once. The specimen was CD4+ or CD8+ T cells sorted from blood, collected in a trial of the OX40 agonist ivuxolimab. All receptors derive from an adult with an advanced solid tumor such as melanoma, head and neck, liver or kidney cancer.

This chain uses TRBV9 with TRBJ2-1; D may be TRBD2 (5 bases). CDR3 size: 15 residues. V lost 0 bases, J lost 2 bases, and 9 bases lay in between. The germline CDR1 and CDR2 sequences are SGDLS and YYNGEE. CDR3 loop: CASSVGAGTYNEQFF. The CDR3 region has the DNA TGTGCCAGCAGCGTAGGGGCGGGCACCTACAATGAGCAGTTCTTC.

The chain combines TRBV11-1 with TRBJ2-5; TRBD2 is a possible D gene (6 bases). V was cut by 5 bases and J by 2 bases, with 15 bases left in between. The CDR3 is made up of 15 amino acids. The germline CDR1 and CDR2 sequences are SGHAT and FQDESV (reference sequence). CDR3 residues: CASSVTWGDQETQYF. The CDR3 DNA is TGTGCCAGCAGCGTCACGTGGGGGGATCAAGAGACCCAGTACTTC.

The chain links TRBV28 to TRBJ1-5, with TRBD1 as a possible D gene (6 bases). CDR3 length equals 13 residues. V lost 2 bases to trimming and J lost 6 bases, with 8 bases between them. Germline V gene sequence: CDR1 MDHEN, CDR2 SYDVKM. The CDR3 spells CASSLVGAQPQHF. The CDR3 region has the DNA TGTGCCAGCAGTTTAGTGGGGGCTCAGCCCCAGCATTTT.

J is TRBJ2-7 and V is TRBV29-1; D is undetermined. From germline, CDR1 is SQVTM and CDR2 ANQGSEA. V gave up 2 bases and J gave up 1 base, with 9 bases separating them. The CDR3 runs to 13 residues. For the CDR3, the DNA is TGCAGCGTTGAAAGCGATTATTCCTACGAGCAGTACTTC. It encodes CSVESDYSYEQYF.

For the CDR3, the DNA is TGTGCCAGCAGCCCCGGGGTGCAAAACACTGAAGCTTTCTTT. Protein: CASSPGVQNTEAFF. The V call is TRBV9, the J call TRBJ1-1; D not certain. V lost 4 bases and J 2 bases, leaving 12 bases between the germline ends. CDR1 SGDLS and CDR2 YYNGEE come from the germline V gene. The CDR3 loop spans 14 amino acids.

The gene calls are TRBV27 and TRBJ2-7; 10 bases are shared with TRBD1. The CDR3 contains 15 residues. After removal of 6 bases from V and 2 bases from J, the junction contained 7 bases not matched to a gene. Germline V gene sequence: CDR1 MNHEY, CDR2 SMNVEV (reference sequence). In nucleotides, the CDR3 is TGTGCCAGCAGCATTGCCGGGACAGGGGCCTACGAGCAGTACTTC. This sequence encodes CASSIAGTGAYEQYF.

This rearrangement joins TRBV6-5 to TRBJ2-7, with TRBD1 matching over 9 bases. The V and J ends lost 6 bases and 2 bases, in that order; junction bases with no gene match: 11. CDR1 and CDR2 (germline): MNHEY, SVGAGI. The CDR3 is made up of 16 amino acids. In nucleotides, the CDR3 is TGTGCCAGCAGCTACCGCCGCTGGACAGGGGCCTACGAGCAGTACTTC. This translates into CASSYRRWTGAYEQYF.

The chain employs TRBV28 and TRBJ2-1; 7 positions match TRBD1. Germline assignment: CDR1 MDHEN and CDR2 SYDVKM. J gave up 5 bases and V 8 bases, and 9 bases lay outside the gene matches. The CDR3 length is 14 residues. CDR3 coding DNA: TGTGCCAGCCATGAATCAGGGGGAAACAATGAGCAGTTCTTC. Translated, it gives CASHESGGNNEQFF.

The rearrangement links TRBV30 to TRBJ2-2; D not certain. The V end lost 0 bases, the J end lost 7 bases, and 3 bases lay between the germline ends. The CDR3 is 11 residues long. The germline CDR1 and CDR2 sequences are GTSNPN and SVGIG (reference sequence). This chain's CDR3 is CAWSVLGELFF. The CDR3 coding sequence is TGTGCCTGGAGTGTACTCGGGGAGCTGTTTTTT. Using reference TRBV30 and TRBJ2-2 for the parts outside the CDR3, the full variable domain is SQTIHQWPATLVQPVGSPLSLECTVEGTSNPNLYWYRQAAGRGLQLLFYSVGIGQISSEVPQNLSASRPQDRQFILSSKKLLLSDSGFYLCAWSVLGELFFGEGSRLTVL.

The rearrangement uses TRBV19 and TRBJ2-2; weak D call: TRBD2 (6 bases). CDR1 is LNHDA, CDR2 SQIVND, per germline (reference sequence). The CDR3 extends over 15 amino acids. Trimming cost V 2 bases and J 5 bases, with 12 bases left between them. The CDR3 loop reads CASSIPGVSTGELFF. Written as DNA, the CDR3 is TGTGCCAGTAGTATACCGGGGGTTTCTACCGGGGAGCTGTTTTTT.

The chain combines TRBV27 with TRBJ1-2; D may be TRBD1 (6 bases). The CDR3 covers 14 residues. Germline values: CDR1 MNHEY, CDR2 SMNVEV (reference sequence). The V and J ends lost 3 bases and 2 bases respectively, with 10 bases between them. The DNA of the CDR3 is TGTGCCAGCAGTTTTCTACAGGGAAACTATGGCTACACCTTC. Translation gives CASSFLQGNYGYTF.

The genes are TRBV7-9 and TRBJ2-7, with D possibly being TRBD1 (6 bases). The CDR3 sequence is 14 residues long. Trimming left V 5 bases short and J 1 base short, with 12 bases between. The germline CDR1 and CDR2 sequences are SEHNR and FQNEAQ (reference sequence). CDR3 coding DNA: TGTGCCAGCAGCCCACCGGGACAATCCTACGAGCAGTACTTC. Encoded protein: CASSPPGQSYEQYF.

V usage is TRBV5-1 and J usage is TRBJ2-1; tentatively, D is TRBD1 (5 bases). V lost 0 bases and J lost 7, with 5 bases in between. The V gene's germline CDR1 is SGHRS and CDR2 YFSETQ. The CDR3 extends over 12 amino acids. CDR3 residues: CASSLAGNEQFF. The CDR3 nucleotides are TGCGCCAGCAGCTTGGCAGGGAATGAGCAGTTCTTC.

V is TRBV7-9 and J is TRBJ2-7; 7 nucleotides line up with TRBD1. Germline CDR1 reads SEHNR; CDR2 reads FQNEAQ (reference sequence). The CDR3 runs to 16 residues. V trimming: 6 bases; J trimming: 5 bases; junction bases outside the gene matches: 16. CDR3 amino acids: CASSPKETGRTDEQYF. The CDR3 bases are TGTGCCAGCAGTCCCAAGGAGACAGGGAGAACCGACGAGCAGTACTTC.

CDR3 bases: TGTGCCAGCAGCGTAGATGGGGCGGGACAGGTAGGAGAGACCCAGTACTTC. It codes for CASSVDGAGQVGETQYF. The V call is TRBV9, the J call TRBJ2-5, with 8 nucleotides matching TRBD1. J was trimmed by 4 bases and V by 0 bases; bases with no gene match: 11. In germline, CDR1 is SGDLS, CDR2 YYNGEE. This CDR3 spans 17 amino acids.

The chain employs TRBV28 and TRBJ2-1; weak D call: TRBD2 (6 bases). Germline CDR1 reads MDHEN; CDR2 reads SYDVKM. Trimming shortened V by 6 bases and J by 4 bases, and 16 bases separated the two germline ends. The length of the CDR3 is 15 residues. The CDR3 nucleotides read TGTGCCAGCAGCTTTACGGGAGTTTCGTACAATGAGCAGTTCTTC. Translating gives CASSFTGVSYNEQFF.

V gene TRBV11-3 combines with J gene TRBJ2-2, with TRBD1 matching over 9 bases. Germline V gives CDR1 SGHNT, CDR2 YENEEA. The junction had 7 bases not matched to a gene; V was cut back by 4 bases and J by 1 base. The CDR3 extends over 17 amino acids. CDR3 loop: CASSSFSGQGNTGELFF. In nucleotides, the CDR3 is TGTGCCAGCAGCTCATTCTCGGGACAGGGGAACACCGGGGAGCTGTTTTTT.

The V call is TRBV6-5, the J call TRBJ2-7; D unresolved. The ends were cut back, 4 bases at V and 0 bases at J, with 4 bases in the middle. CDR3 size: 12 residues. Germline V gene sequence: CDR1 MNHEY, CDR2 SVGAGI. DNA for the CDR3: TGTGCCAGCAGTTCGTTCTCCTACGAGCAGTACTTC. This gives the protein CASSSFSYEQYF.

The chain carries TRBV19 and TRBJ2-7; tentatively, D is TRBD1 (6 bases). Germline V lookup: CDR1 LNHDA, CDR2 SQIVND (reference sequence). V lost 4 bases and J 4 bases, leaving 11 bases between the germline ends. There are 13 residues in the CDR3. The CDR3 nucleotides read TGTGCCAGTAGTACCGGACAGCTTTACGAGCAGTACTTC. Protein: CASSTGQLYEQYF.

The chain is built from TRBV9 and TRBJ1-1; D may be TRBD1 (5 bases). The CDR3 extends over 13 amino acids. Germline V gene data show CDR1 as SGDLS and CDR2 as YYNGEE. Trimming left V 4 bases short and J 5 bases short, with 12 bases between. CDR3 nucleotides: TGTGCCAGCAGCTTGGGGGGTGGGACTGAAGCTTTCTTT. This encodes CASSLGGGTEAFF.

The chain recombines TRBV28 with TRBJ1-1; weak D call: TRBD1 (5 bases). CDR3 length equals 15 residues. V dropped 6 bases and J dropped 1 base, with 15 bases sitting between them. Germline CDR1 is MDHEN and CDR2 is SYDVKM. CDR3 sequence reads: CASSYDRMSNTEAFF. The DNA of the CDR3 is TGTGCCAGCAGCTACGACAGAATGTCGAACACTGAAGCTTTCTTT. Full variable domain (missing parts from reference TRBV28 and TRBJ1-1): DVKVTQSSRYLVKRTGEKVFLECVQDMDHENMFWYRQDPGLGLRLIYFSYDVKMKEKGDIPEGYSVSREKKERFSLILESASTNQTSMYLCASSYDRMSNTEAFFGQGTRLTVV.

The chain combines TRBV27 with TRBJ2-3, with TRBD2 identical over 12 bases. The ends lost 0 bases at V and 2 bases at J; junction bases unmatched: 6. Germline V gene lookup returns CDR1 MNHEY and CDR2 SMNVEV (reference sequence). The CDR3 covers 18 residues. The CDR3 loop is CASSLSASGRAATDTQYF. The CDR3 DNA sequence: TGTGCCAGCAGTTTATCGGCTAGCGGGAGGGCCGCCACAGATACGCAGTATTTT.

J is TRBJ2-5 and V is TRBV10-1; 7 bases fit TRBD1. Trimming removed 9 bases from V and 9 bases from J; junction bases left unmatched: 7. The CDR3 totals 11 residues. Germline V lookup: CDR1 WNHNN, CDR2 SYGVQD (reference sequence). The CDR3 nucleotides read TGCGCCAGGAGCACAGGGGACCCCCAGTACTTC. The encoded protein is CARSTGDPQYF.

This clone is a singleton in its sample. The chain uses TRBV7-2 and TRBJ2-1; 7 bases align to TRBD2. The J segment lost 7 bases and the V segment lost 5 bases, leaving 8 bases of the junction unmatched. The CDR3 spans 14 residues. Looked up from germline, CDR1 is SGHTA and CDR2 is FQGNSA. CDR3 region: CASSPGTTTNEQFF. The CDR3 DNA follows: TGTGCCAGCAGCCCGGGGACTACCACAAATGAGCAGTTCTTC.

V and J are TRBV5-6 and TRBJ2-7; no firm D call. Trimming took 4 bases from V and 2 from J, leaving 10 bases between them. The length of the CDR3 is 13 residues. Per the germline V gene, CDR1 is SGHDT and CDR2 is YYEEEE. The CDR3 DNA is TGTGCCAGCAGCCCACTCGAGCCCTACGAGCAGTACTTC. It specifies CASSPLEPYEQYF.

The V call is TRBV4-1, the J call TRBJ2-7; 8 bases line up with TRBD2. Germline V gene lookup returns CDR1 MGHRA and CDR2 YSYEKL. Trimming removed 5 bases from V and 4 bases from J; junction bases left unmatched: 7. This CDR3 is 14 amino acids long. The CDR3 nucleotides are TGCGCCAGCAGCACCCCGGGAGGGCGGTACGAGCAGTACTTC. It translates to CASSTPGGRYEQYF.

On this clone: Other DNA sequences in this specimen translate into the identical CDR3. CDR3 region: CASSFRGGPYNEQFF. The CDR3 DNA sequence: TGTGCCAGCAGCTTTCGAGGAGGCCCCTACAATGAGCAGTTCTTC. The chain uses TRBV28 and TRBJ2-1, with D possibly being TRBD2 (5 bases). V lost 6 bases to trimming and J lost 2 bases, with 14 bases between them. From germline, CDR1 is MDHEN and CDR2 SYDVKM. The CDR3 contains 15 residues. The variable domain in full, completed from reference TRBV28 and TRBJ2-1, reads DVKVTQSSRYLVKRTGEKVFLECVQDMDHENMFWYRQDPGLGLRLIYFSYDVKMKEKGDIPEGYSVSREKKERFSLILESASTNQTSMYLCASSFRGGPYNEQFFGPGTRLTVL.

The rearrangement uses TRBV6-6 and TRBJ2-4, with D perhaps matching TRBD1 or TRBD2 (5 bases each). Germline V lookup: CDR1 MNHNY, CDR2 SVGAGI (reference sequence). Trimming removed 10 bases at V and 0 bases at J, with 10 bases between. CDR3 length equals 13 residues. As DNA, the CDR3 is TGTGCCACTCTTGGGGGAGCCAAAAACATTCAGTACTTC. The encoded protein is CATLGGAKNIQYF.